Shown below are 2 T cell receptor beta chains from a single sample sequenced in a study of cytomegalovirus exposure and HLA in healthy donors. The PCR employed 60 Vbeta primers together with 13 Jbeta primers. The data were produced by immunoSEQ multiplex PCR, yet TCRdb's version contains in-frame clones alone and is incomplete. The repertoire consists of some 120,000 clones, with approximately 72% occurring once and the leading ten covering 8.2%. The specimen was PBMCs. The source is a woman in her thirties or forties in good health and CMV-seropositive.

This chain links TRBV6-6 with TRBJ1-3; D uncertain. Germline V CDR1 and CDR2: MNHNY, SVGAGI (reference sequence). The CDR3 sequence is 14 residues long. The V end lost 2 bases, the J end lost 0 bases, and 5 bases lay between the germline ends. The CDR3 sequence is CASSYPLSGNTIYF. CDR3 nucleotide sequence: TGTGCCAGCAGTTACCCCCTCTCTGGAAACACCATATATTTT.

The chain carries TRBV2 and TRBJ1-6; 8 positions agree with TRBD1. CDR1 and CDR2 from the germline V gene are SNHLY and FYNNEI. The CDR3 covers 16 residues. V lost 5 bases to trimming and J lost 7 bases; unmatched junction nucleotides: 10. CDR3 region: CASSRQGAALNSPLHF. As DNA, the CDR3 is TGTGCCAGCAGTCGGCAGGGGGCTGCTCTAAATTCACCCCTCCACTTT.